These T cell receptor beta chains were read from a single sample in a study of regulatory T cells in long-lasting Graves disease. In TCRdb, the multiplex PCR reads were re-called with MiXCR into one record per CDR3 protein. The data show roughly 510,000 distinct CDR3 sequences, with 15% to 20% seen just once and approximately 12% held by the top ten. These records were also assigned to another study, of T cells in Graves' hyperthyroidism and ophthalmopathy.

The material was peripheral blood mononuclear cells (PBMCs), obtained at new diagnosis, from a patient treated with antithyroid drugs. The receptors derive from a man aged 18-30 years with Graves disease. CDR3s include the opening cysteine and the closing phenylalanine or tryptophan. D genes are given only for firm matches. A clone size is listed for some rows: how often the clone was seen (once, few, many), or a class if it is expanded.

J: TRBJ2-7; length: 14; size: many; V: TRBV6-1; D: TRBD2; CDR3: CASSGTSGRVEQYF; DNA: TGTGCCAGCAGTGGGACTAGCGGGAGGGTCGAGCAGTACTTC
J: TRBJ2-2; length: 16; size: many; V: TRBV2; D: -; CDR3: CASSFQGFEDTGELFF; DNA: TGTGCCAGCAGCTTTCAGGGGTTCGAAGACACCGGGGAGCTGTTTTTT
J: TRBJ1-5; length: 14; size: -; V: TRBV28; D: -; CDR3: CASVQGYSNQPQHF; DNA: TGTGCCAGCGTCCAGGGTTATAGCAACCAGCCCCAGCATTTT
J: TRBJ2-3; length: 16; size: many; V: TRBV11-2; D: -; CDR3: CASSLGPTRMADTQYF; DNA: TGTGCCAGCAGCTTAGGTCCGACCCGGATGGCAGATACGCAGTATTTT
J: TRBJ1-6; length: 16; size: -; V: TRBV20-1; D: -; CDR3: CSARDGASRFNSPIHF; DNA: TGCAGTGCTAGAGATGGGGCATCCAGGTTTAATTCACCCATCCACTTT
J: TRBJ2-7; length: 13; size: many; V: TRBV27; D: -; CDR3: CASSPENSYEQYF; DNA: TGTGCCAGCAGTCCCGAGAATAGCTACGAGCAGTACTTC
J: TRBJ1-2; length: 12; size: many; V: TRBV28; D: -; CDR3: CASSPRRRGYTF; DNA: TGTGCCAGCAGTCCCCGTAGGAGGGGCTACACCTTC
J: TRBJ1-1; length: 15; size: -; V: TRBV9; D: -; CDR3: CASSVASGRGGEAFF; DNA: TGTGCCAGCAGCGTAGCGAGTGGGCGGGGGGGTGAAGCTTTCTTT
J: TRBJ2-1; length: 15; size: -; V: TRBV5-5; D: TRBD2; CDR3: CASSLLAGLHNEQFF; DNA: TGTGCCAGCAGCCTACTAGCGGGTTTACACAATGAGCAGTTCTTC
J: TRBJ1-1; length: 13; size: many; V: TRBV30; D: -; CDR3: CAWSGQGGTEAFF; DNA: TGTGCCTGGAGCGGGCAGGGTGGGACTGAAGCTTTCTTT
J: TRBJ1-4; length: 15; size: few; V: TRBV7-9; D: -; CDR3: CASSLAGDKNEKLFF; DNA: TGTGCCAGCAGCTTAGCGGGTGATAAGAATGAAAAACTGTTTTTT
J: TRBJ2-7; length: 14; size: -; V: TRBV6-2/TRBV6-3; D: -; CDR3: CASSDGGRTNEQYF; DNA: TGTGCCAGCAGTGATGGCGGACGCACAAACGAGCAGTACTTC
J: TRBJ1-1; length: 13; size: many; V: TRBV11-2; D: -; CDR3: CASSLEGQKEAFF; DNA: TGTGCCAGCAGCTTAGAAGGTCAGAAGGAAGCTTTCTTT
J: TRBJ1-2; length: 13; size: many; V: TRBV7-3; D: -; CDR3: CASSLGAGSGYTF; DNA: TGTGCCAGCAGCTTAGGAGCAGGGTCTGGCTACACCTTC
J: TRBJ2-7; length: 14; size: many; V: TRBV18; D: -; CDR3: CASSPVGFTYEQYF; DNA: TGTGCCAGCTCACCGGTTGGGTTCACTTACGAGCAGTACTTC
J: TRBJ2-7; length: 12; size: many; V: TRBV7-2; D: -; CDR3: CASSFHGYEQYF; DNA: TGTGCCAGCAGCTTCCATGGCTACGAGCAGTACTTC
J: TRBJ2-7; length: 15; size: -; V: TRBV4-1; D: TRBD1; CDR3: CASSRPGQGVYEQYF; DNA: TGCGCCAGCAGCCGCCCGGGACAGGGTGTCTACGAGCAGTACTTC
J: TRBJ2-2; length: 15; size: many; V: TRBV12-3/TRBV12-4; D: -; CDR3: CASRMVGGDTGELFF; DNA: TGTGCCAGCAGAATGGTGGGGGGAGACACCGGGGAGCTGTTTTTT
J: TRBJ2-1; length: 13; size: many; V: TRBV11-1; D: -; CDR3: CASSRPNNNEQFF; DNA: TGTGCCAGCAGCCGTCCCAATAACAATGAGCAGTTCTTC
J: TRBJ2-7; length: 13; size: many; V: TRBV6-1; D: -; CDR3: CASSELARYEQYF; DNA: TGTGCCAGCAGTGAACTGGCCCGGTACGAGCAGTACTTC
J: TRBJ2-7; length: 14; size: many; V: TRBV2; D: TRBD1; CDR3: CASNRGQGYHEQYF; DNA: TGTGCCAGCAACCGGGGACAGGGGTACCACGAGCAGTACTTC
J: TRBJ2-3; length: 16; size: -; V: TRBV19; D: TRBD1; CDR3: CASRMGQGLTTDTQYF; DNA: TGTGCCAGTAGAATGGGACAGGGGTTGACCACAGATACGCAGTATTTT
J: TRBJ2-7; length: 14; size: -; V: TRBV20-1; D: TRBD1; CDR3: CSSSPGQGTYEQYF; DNA: TGCAGTTCCTCCCCAGGACAGGGGACCTACGAGCAGTACTTC
J: TRBJ2-2; length: 14; size: few; V: TRBV19; D: TRBD2; CDR3: CASSGPGGGGELFF; DNA: TGTGCCAGTAGTGGCCCGGGAGGCGGAGGGGAGCTGTTTTTT
J: TRBJ1-4; length: 13; size: -; V: TRBV4-1; D: -; CDR3: CASSQESNSKLFF; DNA: TGCGCCAGCAGCCAAGAATCAAACTCAAAACTGTTTTTT
J: TRBJ2-1; length: 15; size: many; V: TRBV7-9; D: TRBD2; CDR3: CASSPRTREANEQFF; DNA: TGTGCCAGCAGCCCGCGGACTAGGGAGGCCAATGAGCAGTTCTTC
J: TRBJ2-7; length: 14; size: many; V: TRBV12-3/TRBV12-4; D: -; CDR3: CASSIGTAAYEQYF; DNA: TGTGCCAGTTCAATAGGGACTGCCGCCTACGAGCAGTACTTC
J: TRBJ2-1; length: 13; size: -; V: TRBV10-3; D: TRBD2; CDR3: CAISDRTSVEQFF; DNA: TGTGCCATCAGTGACCGAACTAGCGTTGAGCAGTTCTTC
J: TRBJ2-7; length: 18; size: -; V: TRBV20-1; D: TRBD2; CDR3: CSAVGTSGKRILAYEQYF; DNA: TGCAGTGCTGTTGGGACTAGCGGGAAGAGGATACTCGCCTACGAGCAGTACTTC
J: TRBJ2-1; length: 15; size: few; V: TRBV12-3/TRBV12-4; D: TRBD2; CDR3: CASRPPSGGGNEQFF; DNA: TGTGCCAGCAGACCCCCTAGCGGGGGTGGGAATGAGCAGTTCTTC
J: TRBJ2-1; length: 15; size: few; V: TRBV10-3; D: TRBD2; CDR3: CATDLGRGSLNEQFF; DNA: TGTGCCACCGATCTGGGGCGGGGGAGTTTAAATGAGCAGTTCTTC
J: TRBJ1-1; length: 16; size: few; V: TRBV19; D: TRBD1; CDR3: CASSIPGDRGGTEAFF; DNA: TGTGCCAGTAGTATCCCCGGGGACAGGGGGGGGACTGAAGCTTTCTTT
J: TRBJ2-7; length: 16; size: -; V: TRBV7-9; D: TRBD2; CDR3: CASSTSLAGSSYEQYF; DNA: TGTGCCAGCAGCACCTCACTAGCGGGCTCTTCCTACGAGCAGTACTTC
J: TRBJ2-7; length: 15; size: many; V: TRBV20-1; D: TRBD2; CDR3: CSARDRGTSSYEQYF; DNA: TGCAGTGCTAGAGATCGTGGGACTAGCTCCTACGAGCAGTACTTC
J: TRBJ2-7; length: 13; size: -; V: TRBV20-1; D: TRBD1; CDR3: CSASNRGREEQYF; DNA: TGCAGTGCTAGCAACAGGGGGCGCGAAGAGCAGTACTTC
J: TRBJ2-7; length: 15; size: -; V: TRBV19; D: TRBD2; CDR3: CASGSSGSITYEQYF; DNA: TGTGCCAGTGGATCTAGCGGGAGTATAACCTACGAGCAGTACTTC
J: TRBJ2-1; length: 17; size: -; V: TRBV6-2/TRBV6-3; D: TRBD1; CDR3: CASSPSPPGQGTNEQFF; DNA: TGTGCCAGCAGTCCTTCACCTCCGGGACAGGGGACGAATGAGCAGTTCTTC
J: TRBJ2-7; length: 14; size: many; V: TRBV10-2; D: TRBD2; CDR3: CASSWTSVDYEQYF; DNA: TGCGCCAGCAGTTGGACTAGCGTTGATTACGAGCAGTACTTC
J: TRBJ2-2; length: 15; size: few; V: TRBV10-3; D: TRBD2; CDR3: CAIRNSGSVTGELFF; DNA: TGTGCCATCCGTAATAGCGGGAGTGTCACCGGGGAGCTGTTTTTT
J: TRBJ1-1; length: 15; size: many; V: TRBV11-2; D: -; CDR3: CASSLSILGDTEAFF; DNA: TGTGCCAGCAGCTTAAGTATTCTAGGGGACACTGAAGCTTTCTTT
J: TRBJ2-3; length: 16; size: few; V: TRBV7-3; D: TRBD2; CDR3: CASSSGTSEGTDTQYF; DNA: TGTGCCAGCAGCTCAGGGACTAGCGAGGGCACAGATACGCAGTATTTT
J: TRBJ2-1; length: 12; size: few; V: TRBV7-2; D: -; CDR3: CASTNLGYEQFF; DNA: TGTGCCAGCACCAACCTCGGCTATGAGCAGTTCTTC
J: TRBJ1-1; length: 17; size: many; V: TRBV7-2; D: -; CDR3: CASSTPRAWGGEDEAFF; DNA: TGTGCCAGCAGCACCCCCCGGGCCTGGGGGGGGGAGGATGAAGCTTTCTTT
J: TRBJ2-1; length: 15; size: many; V: TRBV20-1; D: -; CDR3: CSARTGLALYNEQFF; DNA: TGCAGTGCTAGAACCGGCCTAGCCTTATACAATGAGCAGTTCTTC
J: TRBJ2-3; length: 16; size: -; V: TRBV5-8; D: TRBD2; CDR3: CASSGWTSGSTDTQYF; DNA: TGTGCCAGCAGCGGCTGGACTAGCGGGAGCACAGATACGCAGTATTTT
J: TRBJ1-6; length: 14; size: -; V: TRBV18; D: -; CDR3: CASSPGQGQTPLHF; DNA: TGTGCCAGCTCACCGGGCCAGGGGCAGACACCCCTCCACTTT
J: TRBJ2-1; length: 19; size: few; V: TRBV24-1; D: TRBD2; CDR3: CATSDLHIGTTTHPPEQFF; DNA: TGTGCCACCAGTGATTTGCATATCGGGACTACGACCCATCCACCTGAGCAGTTCTTC
J: TRBJ2-2; length: 12; size: -; V: TRBV9; D: -; CDR3: CASSVVSGELFF; DNA: TGTGCCAGCAGCGTAGTCTCCGGGGAGCTGTTTTTT
J: TRBJ2-3; length: 10; size: -; V: TRBV6-1; D: -; CDR3: CASSKDTQYF; DNA: TGTGCCAGCAGCAAGGATACGCAGTATTTT
J: TRBJ1-1; length: 18; size: -; V: TRBV5-1; D: TRBD1; CDR3: CASSLSIGGQGINTEAFF; DNA: TGCGCCAGCAGCTTGTCCATTGGGGGACAGGGGATAAACACTGAAGCTTTCTTT
J: TRBJ1-5; length: 13; size: few; V: TRBV19; D: -; CDR3: CASSETANQPQHF; DNA: TGTGCCAGTAGTGAGACAGCAAATCAGCCCCAGCATTTT
J: TRBJ2-3; length: 14; size: many; V: TRBV20-1; D: TRBD2; CDR3: CSAREGLAADTQYF; DNA: TGCAGTGCTAGAGAGGGACTAGCGGCAGATACGCAGTATTTT
J: TRBJ2-7; length: 14; size: few; V: TRBV29-1; D: TRBD1; CDR3: CSAQDRADSYEQYF; DNA: TGCAGCGCCCAAGACAGGGCAGACAGCTACGAGCAGTACTTC
J: TRBJ2-7; length: 15; size: -; V: TRBV7-9; D: TRBD2; CDR3: CASSLTSGRPWEQYF; DNA: TGTGCCAGCAGCTTGACTAGCGGGAGACCCTGGGAGCAGTACTTC
J: TRBJ2-7; length: 17; size: -; V: TRBV20-1; D: -; CDR3: CSARDPVVHGSSYEQYF; DNA: TGCAGTGCCAGAGACCCGGTGGTGCATGGGAGCTCCTACGAGCAGTACTTC
J: TRBJ2-7; length: 16; size: few; V: TRBV20-1; D: -; CDR3: CSARDKGDGTSYEQYF; DNA: TGCAGTGCTAGAGATAAAGGGGACGGAACCTCCTACGAGCAGTACTTC
J: TRBJ2-7; length: 17; size: many; V: TRBV20-1; D: -; CDR3: CSAGRGYYSVDSYEQYF; DNA: TGCAGTGCTGGCCGCGGATACTATAGCGTCGACTCCTACGAGCAGTACTTC
J: TRBJ2-7; length: 13; size: few; V: TRBV5-1; D: -; CDR3: CASSLDSQGEQYF; DNA: TGCGCCAGCAGCTTGGATTCTCAGGGCGAGCAGTACTTC